This TCR beta chain is from a study of beta chain features in type 1 diabetes. Study overall: There was similarity between patients and healthy donors in age, gender and cell yields. Whole-study findings and limits: A moderate, significant TCRB CDR3 shortening appeared in type 1 diabetes across four CD4+ subsets.

Sequencing targeted expressed TCRB transcripts, as all isolated RNA had been reverse transcribed. The table came from immunoSEQ multiplex PCR; TCRdb's copy has only in-frame clones and leaves some out. The table lists 400,000 to 600,000 clones, approximately 30% of them singletons. In its sample, this clone was seen a few times. The antigen remains unidentified. Blood was drawn once from each donor into heparinised tubes. The draws averaged about 120 mL. Sorting with CD45RO/CCR7/CD25/CD127/CD95/CD27 yielded naive, central memory, regulatory and stem-like memory CD4+ cells. The specimen sequenced was naive CD4+ T cells from blood. The receptor comes from a man younger than 35 in good health.

Written as DNA, the CDR3 is TGCAGCGTTGAGGACAGCTACTACGAGCAGTACTTC. Amino acid sequence: CSVEDSYYEQYF. This chain links TRBV29-1 with TRBJ2-7; maybe TRBD1 (6 bases). The CDR3 sequence is 12 residues long. From germline, CDR1 is SQVTM and CDR2 ANQGSEA. V lost 3 bases, J lost 3 bases, and 9 bases lay in between.